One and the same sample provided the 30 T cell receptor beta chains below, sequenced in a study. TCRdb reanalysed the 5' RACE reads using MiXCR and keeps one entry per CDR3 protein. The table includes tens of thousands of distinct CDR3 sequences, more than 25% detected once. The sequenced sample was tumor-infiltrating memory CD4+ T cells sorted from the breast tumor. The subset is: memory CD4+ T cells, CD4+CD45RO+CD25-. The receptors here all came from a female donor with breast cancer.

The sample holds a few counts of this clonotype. Written as DNA, the CDR3 is TGTGCCAGCAGCTTAATAGGGCCGAACACTGAAGCTTTCTTT. Translation gives CASSLIGPNTEAFF. This sequence joins TRBV7-3 and TRBJ1-1, with D unclear. The CDR3 has 14 residues. CDR1 SGHTA and CDR2 FQGTGA come from the germline V gene. The ends were cut back, 1 base at V and 1 base at J, with 7 bases in the middle. Full variable domain (outside the CDR3, taken from reference TRBV7-3 and TRBJ1-1): GAGVSQTPSNKVTEKGKYVELRCDPISGHTALYWYRQSLGQGPEFLIYFQGTGAADDSGLPNDRFFAVRPEGSVSTLKIQRTERGDSAVYLCASSLIGPNTEAFFGQGTRLTVV.

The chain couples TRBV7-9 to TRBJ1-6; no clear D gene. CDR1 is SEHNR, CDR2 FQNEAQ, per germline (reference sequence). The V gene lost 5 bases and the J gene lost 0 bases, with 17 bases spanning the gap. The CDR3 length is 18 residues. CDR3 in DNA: TGTGCCAGCAGCCCTAGCTCCTTACGGAGCTCCTATAATTCACCCCTCCACTTT. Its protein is CASSPSSLRSSYNSPLHF.

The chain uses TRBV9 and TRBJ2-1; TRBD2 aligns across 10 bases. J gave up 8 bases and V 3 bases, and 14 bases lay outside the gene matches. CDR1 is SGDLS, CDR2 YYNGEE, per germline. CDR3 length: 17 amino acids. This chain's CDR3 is CASSAGRPGLAGDEQFF. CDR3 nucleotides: TGTGCCAGCAGCGCCGGACGACCAGGGCTAGCGGGGGATGAGCAGTTCTTC.

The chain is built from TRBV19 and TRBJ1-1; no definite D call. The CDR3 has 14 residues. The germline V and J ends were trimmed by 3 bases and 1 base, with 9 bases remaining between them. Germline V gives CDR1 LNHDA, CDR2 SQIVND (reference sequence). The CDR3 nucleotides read TGTGCCAGTAGTATTGTGACGGAGAACACTGAAGCTTTCTTT. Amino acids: CASSIVTENTEAFF.

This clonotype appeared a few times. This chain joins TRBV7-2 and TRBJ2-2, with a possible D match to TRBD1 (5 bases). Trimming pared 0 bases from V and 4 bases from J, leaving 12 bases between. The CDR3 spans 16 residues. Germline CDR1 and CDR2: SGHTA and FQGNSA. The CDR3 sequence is CASSLAGVSGTGELFF. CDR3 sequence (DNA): TGTGCCAGCAGCTTAGCAGGGGTTTCGGGCACCGGGGAGCTGTTTTTT.

The CDR3 here is CASENPIGGAPYNTGELFF. In DNA form, the CDR3 reads TGTGCCAGCGAAAATCCCATCGGGGGGGCCCCATATAACACCGGGGAGCTGTTTTTT. The rearrangement uses TRBV28 and TRBJ2-2; 8 bases are shared with TRBD2. V gave up 8 bases and J gave up 2 bases; unmatched junction bases: 19. Germline loops: CDR1 MDHEN, CDR2 SYDVKM. CDR3 length: 19 residues.

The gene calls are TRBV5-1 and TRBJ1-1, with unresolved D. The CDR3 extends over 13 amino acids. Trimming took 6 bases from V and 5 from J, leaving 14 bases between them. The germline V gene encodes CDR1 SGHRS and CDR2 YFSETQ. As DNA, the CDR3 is TGCGCCAGCACCTTCGGACCCCCTACTGAAGCTTTCTTT. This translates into CASTFGPPTEAFF.

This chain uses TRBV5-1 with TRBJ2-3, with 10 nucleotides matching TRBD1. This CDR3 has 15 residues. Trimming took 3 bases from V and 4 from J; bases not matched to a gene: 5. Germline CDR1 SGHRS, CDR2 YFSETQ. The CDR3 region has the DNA TGCGCCAGCAGCTATGACGGACAGGGGGCAGATACGCAGTATTTT. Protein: CASSYDGQGADTQYF.

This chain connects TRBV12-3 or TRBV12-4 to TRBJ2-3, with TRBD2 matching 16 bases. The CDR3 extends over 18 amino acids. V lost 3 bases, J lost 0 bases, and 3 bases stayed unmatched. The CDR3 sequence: CASSLGTSGGASTDTQYF. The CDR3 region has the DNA TGTGCCAGCAGTTTGGGGACTAGCGGGGGGGCCAGCACAGATACGCAGTATTTT.

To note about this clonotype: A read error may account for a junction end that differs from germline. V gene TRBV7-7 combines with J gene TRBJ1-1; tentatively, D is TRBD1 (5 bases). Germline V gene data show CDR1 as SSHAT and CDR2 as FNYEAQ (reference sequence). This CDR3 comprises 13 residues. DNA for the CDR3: TGTGCTAGCAGCATGGACACGAACACTGAAGCTTTCTTT. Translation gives CASSMDTNTEAFF.

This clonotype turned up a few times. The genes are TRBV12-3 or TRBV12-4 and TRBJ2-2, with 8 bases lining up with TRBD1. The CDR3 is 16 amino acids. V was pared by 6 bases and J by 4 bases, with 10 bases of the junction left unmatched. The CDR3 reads CASRPPTGAFTGELFF. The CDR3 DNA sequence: TGTGCCAGCAGACCCCCGACAGGGGCCTTCACCGGGGAGCTGTTTTTT.

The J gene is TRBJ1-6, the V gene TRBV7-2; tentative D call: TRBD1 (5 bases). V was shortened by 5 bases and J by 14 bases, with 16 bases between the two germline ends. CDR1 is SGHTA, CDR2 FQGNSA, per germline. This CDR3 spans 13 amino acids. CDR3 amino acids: CASSRGRPWTLHF. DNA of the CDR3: TGTGCCAGCAGCCGGGGACGGCCGTGGACCCTCCACTTT.

CDR3 coding DNA: TGCAGCGTTCTCAGCGGGAGCACAGATACGCAGTATTTT. As protein: CSVLSGSTDTQYF. The chain carries TRBV29-1 and TRBJ2-3, with D possibly matching TRBD2 (6 bases). Germline CDR1 and CDR2: SQVTM and ANQGSEA. Trimming took off 5 bases at V and 0 bases at J, with 9 bases between the two ends. The CDR3 is made up of 13 amino acids.

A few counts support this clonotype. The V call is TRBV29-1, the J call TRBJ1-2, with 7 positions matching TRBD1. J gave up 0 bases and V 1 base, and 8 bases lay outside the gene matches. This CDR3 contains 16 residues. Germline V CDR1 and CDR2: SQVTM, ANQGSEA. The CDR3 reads CSVEGRRQGPNYGYTF. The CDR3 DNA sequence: TGCAGCGTTGAAGGCCGAAGACAGGGACCTAACTATGGCTACACCTTC.

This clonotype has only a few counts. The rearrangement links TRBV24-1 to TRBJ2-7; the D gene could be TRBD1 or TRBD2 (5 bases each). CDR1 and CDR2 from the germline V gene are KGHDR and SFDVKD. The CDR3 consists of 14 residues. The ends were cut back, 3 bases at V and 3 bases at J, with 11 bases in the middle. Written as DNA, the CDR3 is TGTGCCACCAGTGATAGGGGACCGGACTACGAGCAGTACTTC. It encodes CATSDRGPDYEQYF.

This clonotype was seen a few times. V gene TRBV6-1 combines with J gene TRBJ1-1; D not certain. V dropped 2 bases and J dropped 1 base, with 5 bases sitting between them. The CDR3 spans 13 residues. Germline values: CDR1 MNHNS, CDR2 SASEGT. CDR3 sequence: CASSENRNTEAFF. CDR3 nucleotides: TGTGCCAGCAGTGAAAACAGGAACACTGAAGCTTTCTTT.

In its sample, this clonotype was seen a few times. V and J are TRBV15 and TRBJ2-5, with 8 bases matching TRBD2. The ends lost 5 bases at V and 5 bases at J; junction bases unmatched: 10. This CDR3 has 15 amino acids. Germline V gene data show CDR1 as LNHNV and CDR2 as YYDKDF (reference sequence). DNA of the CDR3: TGTGCCACCAGCTCTAACGGGAGGGCCGATGAGACCCAGTACTTC. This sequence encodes CATSSNGRADETQYF.

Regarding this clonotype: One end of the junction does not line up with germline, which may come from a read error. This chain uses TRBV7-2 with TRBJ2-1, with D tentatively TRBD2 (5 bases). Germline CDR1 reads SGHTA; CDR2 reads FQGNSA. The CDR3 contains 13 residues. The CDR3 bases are TGTGCCCGCAGCTCCGGGGTGGTAAATGAGCAGTTCTTC. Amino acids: CARSSGVVNEQFF.

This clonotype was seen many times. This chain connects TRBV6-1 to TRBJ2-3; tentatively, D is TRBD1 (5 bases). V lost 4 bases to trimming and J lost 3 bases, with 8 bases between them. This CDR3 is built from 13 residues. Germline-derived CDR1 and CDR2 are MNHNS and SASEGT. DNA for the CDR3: TGTGCCAGCAGTGGGGGCATGACAGATACGCAGTATTTT. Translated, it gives CASSGGMTDTQYF.

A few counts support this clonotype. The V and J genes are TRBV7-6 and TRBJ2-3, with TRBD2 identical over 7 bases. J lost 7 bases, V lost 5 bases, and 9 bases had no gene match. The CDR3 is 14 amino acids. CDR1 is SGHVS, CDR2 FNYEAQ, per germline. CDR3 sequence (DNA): TGTGCCAGCAGCCGAGGACTAGTGGGATATACGCAGTATTTT. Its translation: CASSRGLVGYTQYF.

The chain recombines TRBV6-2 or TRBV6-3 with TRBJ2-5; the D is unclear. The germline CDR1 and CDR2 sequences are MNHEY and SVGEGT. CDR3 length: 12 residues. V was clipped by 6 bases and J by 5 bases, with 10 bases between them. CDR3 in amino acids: CASSNSKETQYF. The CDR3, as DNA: TGTGCCAGCAGCAACTCCAAGGAGACCCAGTACTTC.

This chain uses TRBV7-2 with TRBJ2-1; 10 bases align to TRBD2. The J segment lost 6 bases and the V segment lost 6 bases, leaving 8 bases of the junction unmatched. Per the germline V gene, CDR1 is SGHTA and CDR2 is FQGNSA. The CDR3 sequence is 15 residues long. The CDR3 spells CASRRLAGVANEQFF. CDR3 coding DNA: TGTGCCAGCAGACGTCTAGCGGGAGTTGCCAATGAGCAGTTCTTC. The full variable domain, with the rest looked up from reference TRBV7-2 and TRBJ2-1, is GAGVSQSPSNKVTEKGKDVELRCDPISGHTALYWYRQSLGQGLEFLIYFQGNSAPDKSGLPSDRFSAERTGGSVSTLTIQRTQQEDSAVYLCASRRLAGVANEQFFGPGTRLTVL.

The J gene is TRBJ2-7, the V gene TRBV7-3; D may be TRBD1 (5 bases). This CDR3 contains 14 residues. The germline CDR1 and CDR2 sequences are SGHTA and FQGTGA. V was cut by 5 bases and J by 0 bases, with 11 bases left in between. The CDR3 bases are TGTGCCAGCAGCCCCGACAGAAACTCCTACGAGCAGTACTTC. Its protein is CASSPDRNSYEQYF. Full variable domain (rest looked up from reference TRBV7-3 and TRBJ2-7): GAGVSQTPSNKVTEKGKYVELRCDPISGHTALYWYRQSLGQGPEFLIYFQGTGAADDSGLPNDRFFAVRPEGSVSTLKIQRTERGDSAVYLCASSPDRNSYEQYFGPGTRLTVT.

The CDR3 loop is CASSFRVGTEAFF. CDR3 DNA sequence: TGTGCCAGCAGCTTCAGGGTTGGCACTGAAGCTTTCTTT. The chain joins TRBV7-2 to TRBJ1-1; possible D gene TRBD1, 5 bases. In germline, CDR1 is SGHTA, CDR2 FQGNSA. This CDR3 region has 13 residues. The V gene lost 3 bases and the J gene lost 4 bases, with 9 bases spanning the gap.

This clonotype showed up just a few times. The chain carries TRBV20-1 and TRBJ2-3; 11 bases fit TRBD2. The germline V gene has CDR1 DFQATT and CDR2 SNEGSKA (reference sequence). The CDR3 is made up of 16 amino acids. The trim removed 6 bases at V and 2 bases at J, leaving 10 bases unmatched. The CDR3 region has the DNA TGCAGTGCAAGACTAGCGGGGTCCCCCGACACAGATACGCAGTATTTT. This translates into CSARLAGSPDTDTQYF.

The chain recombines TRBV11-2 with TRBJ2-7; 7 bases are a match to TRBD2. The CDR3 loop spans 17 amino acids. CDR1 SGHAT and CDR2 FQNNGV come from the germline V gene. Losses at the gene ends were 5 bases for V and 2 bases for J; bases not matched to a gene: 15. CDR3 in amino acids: CASSLYPLREPTYEQYF. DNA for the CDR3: TGTGCCAGCAGCCTTTACCCCCTGCGGGAGCCAACCTACGAGCAGTACTTC.

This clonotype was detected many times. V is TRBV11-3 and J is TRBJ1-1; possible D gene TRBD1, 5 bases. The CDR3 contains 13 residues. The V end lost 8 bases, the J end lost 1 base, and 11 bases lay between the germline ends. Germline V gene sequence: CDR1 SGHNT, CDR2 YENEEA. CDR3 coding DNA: TGTGCCAGCGGACGGGGGGAGAACACTGAAGCTTTCTTT. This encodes CASGRGENTEAFF.

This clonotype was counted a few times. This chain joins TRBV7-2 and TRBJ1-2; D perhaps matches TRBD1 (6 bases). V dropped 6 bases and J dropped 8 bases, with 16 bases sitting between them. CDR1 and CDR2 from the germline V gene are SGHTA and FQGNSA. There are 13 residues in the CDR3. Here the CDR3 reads CASRETGPEGYTF. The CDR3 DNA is TGTGCCAGCAGGGAAACAGGGCCTGAGGGCTACACCTTC.

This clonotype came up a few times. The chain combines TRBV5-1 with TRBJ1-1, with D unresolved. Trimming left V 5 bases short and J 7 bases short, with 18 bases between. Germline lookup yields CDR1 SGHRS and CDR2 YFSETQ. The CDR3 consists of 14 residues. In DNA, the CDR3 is TGCGCCAGCAGGCTTGGGTCTTCCCCCCATGAAGCTTTCTTT. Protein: CASRLGSSPHEAFF. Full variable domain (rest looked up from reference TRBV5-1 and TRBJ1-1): KAGVTQTPRYLIKTRGQQVTLSCSPISGHRSVSWYQQTPGQGLQFLFEYFSETQRNKGNFPGRFSGRQFSNSRSEMNVSTLELGDSALYLCASRLGSSPHEAFFGQGTRLTVV.

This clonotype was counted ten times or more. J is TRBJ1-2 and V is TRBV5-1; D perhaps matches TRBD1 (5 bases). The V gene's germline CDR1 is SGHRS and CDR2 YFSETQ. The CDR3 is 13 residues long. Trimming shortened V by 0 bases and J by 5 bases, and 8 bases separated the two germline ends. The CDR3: CASSLEGLYGYTF. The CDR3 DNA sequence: TGCGCCAGCAGCTTGGAGGGGTTATATGGCTACACCTTC.